The subject of this entry is one TCR beta chain. Its specificity is not known. Findings and caveats of the study: Tumor memory CD4+ T cell TCR gene usage clustered with blood and lymph node memory CD4+ cells and lymph node naive CD4+ cells.

Semi-nested PCR with Nested Universal Primer A followed constant-region reverse priming of full-length variable regions. From the 5' RACE reads, TCRdb called clonotypes with MiXCR, one entry per CDR3 protein. This table holds around 50,000 distinct CDR3 sequences, roughly a sixth found once. CDR3 length: 14 amino acids. Germline loops: CDR1 SGHTA, CDR2 FQGNSA. Losses at the gene ends were 1 base for V and 5 bases for J; bases not matched to a gene: 2. The receptor comes from a female donor with breast cancer. Sequenced: naive CD4+ T cells sorted from blood. This sample's subset: naive CD4+ T cells, CD4+CD45RA+CD25-. J is TRBJ2-5 and V is TRBV7-2; 9 bases line up with TRBD2. CDR3 sequence reads: CASSLGLAGETQYF. The CDR3 coding sequence is TGTGCCAGCAGCTTAGGGCTAGCGGGGGAGACCCAGTACTTC.